Sequencing of this TCR beta chain was carried out in a study of blood T cells in healthy people across ages. Overall study results and limits: Expanded clonotype changes were possibly confounded by unknown donor CMV status.

Turning to this clonotype: The antigen remains undetermined. A read error is likely, as this CDR3 ends without the conserved phenylalanine or tryptophan.

PCR was performed a second time for about 7 to 12 cycles using a sample-barcoded 5' primer and a J-beta primer mix. Researchers report that each sample yielded at least 2.5 million CDR3-containing paired-end reads. In TCRdb, the 5' RACE reads were re-called with MiXCR into one record per CDR3 protein. This sample carries roughly 1.7 million distinct CDR3 sequences, approximately 32% of them seen once, and the ten largest clones take 10% to 12%. V was shortened by 1 base and J by 2 bases, with 5 bases between the two germline ends. This CDR3 is built from 14 residues. Germline V gene lookup returns CDR1 LGHDT and CDR2 YNNKEL (reference sequence). There were at least 6 micrograms of total RNA extracted from every sample.

The sequenced sample consisted of blood. The receptor comes from a young woman in good health. The chain carries TRBV3-1 and TRBJ2-2; D is unclear. CDR3 region: CASSQGGNTGELFC. CDR3 nucleotide sequence: TGTGCCAGCAGCCAAGGTGGTAACACCGGGGAGCTGTTTTGT.